The present T cell receptor beta chain was sequenced within a study of T cell changes during pregnancy in multiple sclerosis. Germline CDR1 SGHRS, CDR2 YFSETQ. With 3 bases removed from V and 0 bases from J, the gap between germline ends came to 9 bases. CDR3 length: 14 amino acids. Here immunoSEQ multiplex PCR was the method, and the copy in TCRdb shows in-frame clones only, minus some. The sample holds around 97,000 clones; approximately 90% are singletons and the top ten take over 0.6%. V is TRBV5-1 and J is TRBJ1-1, with D perhaps TRBD1 (6 bases). The sequence was obtained from a female donor in good health, enrolled as a control in a pregnancy study. The sequences come from peripheral blood, collected in the second trimester of pregnancy. CDR3 sequence reads: CASSYRDMNTEAFF. DNA of the CDR3: TGCGCCAGCAGCTACAGGGATATGAACACTGAAGCTTTCTTT.